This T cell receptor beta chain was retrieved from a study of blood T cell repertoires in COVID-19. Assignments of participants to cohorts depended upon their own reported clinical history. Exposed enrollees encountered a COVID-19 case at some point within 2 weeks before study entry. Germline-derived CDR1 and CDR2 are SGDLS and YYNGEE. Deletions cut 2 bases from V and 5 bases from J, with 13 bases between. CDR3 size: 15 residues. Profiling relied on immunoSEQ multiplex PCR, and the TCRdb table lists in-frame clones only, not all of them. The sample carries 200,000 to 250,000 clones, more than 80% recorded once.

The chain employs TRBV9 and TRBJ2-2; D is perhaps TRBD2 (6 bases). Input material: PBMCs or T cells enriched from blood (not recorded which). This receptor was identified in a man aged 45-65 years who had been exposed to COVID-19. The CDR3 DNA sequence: TGTGCCAGCAGCGTCGGGGGAGTGATTACCGGGGAGCTGTTTTTT. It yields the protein CASSVGGVITGELFF.